This TCR beta chain was sequenced for a study of T cells in Graves' hyperthyroidism and ophthalmopathy (dated by TCRdb to about 2019). At the level of the whole study: Peripheral blood was sampled at the time of initial diagnosis, prior to any treatment. To identify TCR V-J signatures that set the groups apart, the researchers used a discovery cohort of more than 95 patients, made up of 40 to 45 with Graves' ophthalmopathy and some 56 with stable Graves' hyperthyroidism. Prospective prediction of ophthalmopathy was tested in an independent validation cohort consisting of roughly 20 hyperthyroidism patients and approximately 16 patients who later progressed to ophthalmopathy. The 75 to 100 discovery patients were randomly split 7:3 into training and test sets. The study also compared thyroid tissue and blood T-cell repertoires from 5 to 7 Graves' hyperthyroidism patients. After blood sampling, hyperthyroidism patients were treated with methimazole at a starting dose of 30 mg daily, and ophthalmopathy patients were treated with high-dose intravenous methylprednisolone. TCR Vbeta CDR3 sequencing of fewer than 150 peripheral blood samples (fewer than 45 ophthalmopathy, roughly 74 hyperthyroidism and roughly 17 progressor patients) is reported in the paper. Study-wide findings and limitations: A model built on a 13 V-J signature distinguished ophthalmopathy from stable hyperthyroidism, reaching approximately 89% sensitivity and about 81% specificity in cross-validation and 80%/75% in testing. In validation, progression to ophthalmopathy was predicted by the model with 65% to 71% sensitivity and 72.22% specificity, a median of roughly 6.4 months before onset. Most expanded thyroid clonotypes (frequency above 0.001) were also detected in blood, suggesting blood repertoires may reflect thyroid immune responses. No statistical method was used to fix the sample size in advance, and group allocation was not hidden from the investigators.

Stable Graves' hyperthyroidism was defined as no progression to ophthalmopathy during 18 months of follow-up. Hyperthyroidism patients were newly diagnosed, had a disease duration of under 2 months, and were aged 18 to 65 years. Patients with uncontrolled infections, other autoimmune diseases, pregnancy or lactation were excluded. Clinical symptoms, serum thyroxine and TRAb, thyroid ultrasound, and orbital computed tomography formed the basis for the diagnoses. Ficoll-Paque density gradient centrifugation was used to isolate PBMCs from around 10 ml of fresh peripheral blood. Trizol reagent was used to extract total RNA, and RNA quality was then checked on an Agilent 2100 Bioanalyzer. The V end loses 6 bases and the J end loses 1 base, and a stretch of 15 bases separates them. The germline V gene gives CDR1 as MDHEN and CDR2 as SYDVKM. There are 15 amino acids in the CDR3, from cysteine to phenylalanine inclusive. Only the CDR3 part of the read is kept: 45 bases, read in frame from the first base.

In this sample, this clonotype turned up many times. What antigen it recognizes has not been identified. Base-call qualities are not available, and no considerably larger clone is one nucleotide away. The TCR beta CDR3 regions were amplified from the RNA transcripts. The first round of RT-PCR for the TCR CDR3 was performed with the HTBI primer set and the Qiagen OneStep RT-PCR kit. Libraries were constructed in a second round of multiplex PCR, after which size selection and purification were carried out. Libraries were sequenced paired-end with 100 bp reads on an Illumina HiSeq2000. The original pipeline was this. SOAPnuke was used to process the raw data, throwing out any read that contained adapters or uncalled bases, had a mean Phred below 15, or lacked an exact constant-primer or identifier match. COPE v1.2.5 was used to merge the high-quality paired reads, and each unique nucleotide sequence was defined as a clonotype. MiTCR v1.1 was used to align clonotypes to the IMGT TRBV, TRBD and TRBJ reference segments. Only V-J combinations with frequency above 0.0001, covering about 99% of repertoires, were analysed. A TCS score was defined as the ratio of F50 (clonal expansion) to E x V (chaos), with BLOSUM62-based TCRdist applied between CDR3 peptides within each V-J. Welch's t-statistics and random forest reduced just over 500 V-J features to under 15, which were used in a naive Bayes classifier (R e1071). Starting from the raw public reads, TCRdb applied fastp trimming at Q25, assembled clones with MiXCR and retained in-frame beta chains. Records with the same CDR3 protein are collapsed into one entry carrying the most frequent genes and DNA. The V and J calls were not made by the authors but by TCRdb's processing. For this sample the table gives fewer than 850,000 distinct CDR3 sequences, of which around a sixth were detected only once. The top ten clones comprise 15% to 18% of the sample.

This TCR was sampled from a man aged 45-60 years with Graves' hyperthyroidism. Sample: blood. The sequence is built from TRBV28 and TRBJ1-2, and perhaps TRBD1 as D gene, on 6 matching bases. The nucleotide sequence is TGTGCCAGCAGCCCGGACAGACTGATTAACTATGGCTACACCTTC. Its protein is CASSPDRLINYGYTF.